The 32 T cell receptor delta chains below all came from one sample that was sequenced in a study of gamma-delta T cells after stem cell transplantation. TCRdb made new clone calls on the RT-PCR reads using CATT. The data contain 2,000 to 2,500 delta-chain clones, 44% of them singletons. Sequenced: gamma-delta T cells. The receptors were gathered from a human donor. It is not recorded whose cells these are; they may come from a transplant donor.

V is TRDV2 and J is TRDJ1; 7 positions agree with TRDD3. Germline V CDR1 and CDR2: GEAIGNYY, EKD. After removal of 1 base from V and 0 bases from J, the junction contained 13 bases not matched to a gene. The CDR3 is 18 residues long. The CDR3 DNA sequence: TGTGCCTGTGACACGGCTGGGGGCAGCTCCTGGGACACCGATAAACTCATCTTT. Its translation is CACDTAGGSSWDTDKLIF.

The chain couples TRDV2 to TRDJ1; TRDD3 aligns across 8 bases. J lost 1 base, V lost 3 bases, and 18 bases had no gene match. CDR1 is GEAIGNYY and CDR2 is EKD in the germline V gene. The CDR3 runs 19 residues. CDR3 sequence reads: CACDLISRTGGGCTDKLIF. DNA of the CDR3: TGTGCCTGTGACCTCATCTCCCGTACTGGTGGGGGATGCACCGATAAACTCATCTTT.

Comment on this clone: One base away lies a much larger clone, so this may be a sequencing read error. This CDR3 is CACDTVVPEDTFWDTRQMFF. The CDR3 nucleotides are TGTGCCTGTGACACCGTAGTCCCGGAGGATACTTTCTGGGACACCCGACAGATGTTTTTC. The chain combines TRDV2 with TRDJ3, with D tentatively TRDD3 (6 bases). Between the trimmed V and J ends, which lost 0 bases and 3 bases, there was a span of 20 bases. CDR1 is GEAIGNYY and CDR2 is EKD in the germline V gene. The CDR3 extends over 20 amino acids.

This sequence joins TRDV2 and TRDJ3; 7 bases match TRDD3. J was trimmed by 1 base and V by 0 bases; bases with no gene match: 5. The CDR3 totals 18 residues. The germline V gene has CDR1 GEAIGNYY and CDR2 EKD. The CDR3 protein is CACDTGGSASWDTRQMFF. The CDR3 nucleotides are TGTGCCTGTGACACCGGGGGATCCGCATCCTGGGACACCCGACAGATGTTTTTC.

In regard to this clone: This likely came from a read error, as a far larger clone is one base away. The sample holds other DNA sequences that translate to the same CDR3. The V and J genes are TRDV2 and TRDJ1; possibly TRDD3 for D (5 bases). Germline V gives CDR1 GEAIGNYY, CDR2 EKD. The CDR3 runs to 18 residues. CDR3: CACDTVSIMGSNTDKLIF. CDR3 DNA sequence: TGTGCCTGTGACACCGTTAGCATTATGGGGAGCAACACCGATAAACTAATCTTT.

In regard to this clone: At one end the junction does not follow the germline gene, possibly because of a read error. J is TRDJ1 and V is TRDV1; TRDD3 matches at 13 bases. This CDR3 has 22 amino acids. From germline, CDR1 is TSWWSYY and CDR2 QGS. In nucleotides, the CDR3 is TGTGCTCTTGGGGAAGGAGTTTGCCAATACTGGGGGATACGCGTATCCCACGATAAGCTCATCTTT. Its translation is CALGEGVCQYWGIRVSHDKLIF.

This clone turned up a few times. The likely explanation is a read error, given a far larger clone one base away. The V and J genes are TRDV2 and TRDJ1, with D possibly matching TRDD3 (5 bases). Germline V lookup: CDR1 GEAIGNYY, CDR2 EKD. V was trimmed by 3 bases and J by 4 bases, leaving 20 bases between them. The CDR3 totals 16 residues. The DNA for the CDR3 is TGTGCCTGTGACGTCCTCATGGTTGATACTCGCGATAAACTCATCTTT. Translation: CACDVLMVDTRDKLIF.

V gene TRDV2 combines with J gene TRDJ1, with 11 bases that match TRDD3. Looked up from germline, CDR1 is GEAIGNYY and CDR2 is EKD. V lost 0 bases and J lost 2; bases outside the gene matches: 4. The CDR3 extends over 16 amino acids. CDR3 region: CACDTVGDTVTDKLIF. CDR3 DNA: TGTGCCTGTGACACCGTGGGGGATACGGTTACCGATAAACTCATCTTT.

By share, this clone ranks as large (0.1 to 1%). This specimen includes other DNA sequences encoding the same CDR3. The J gene is TRDJ1, the V gene TRDV2, with TRDD3 matching over 12 bases. The CDR3 consists of 20 residues. V gave up 4 bases and J gave up 0 bases; unmatched junction bases: 17. Germline lookup yields CDR1 GEAIGNYY and CDR2 EKD. The CDR3 sequence is CACEPLKGVLGDTYTDKLIF. The CDR3 region has the DNA TGTGCCTGTGAACCCCTCAAAGGGGTGCTGGGGGATACGTACACCGATAAACTCATCTTT.

As for this clone: A read error may explain this, as a much larger clone is one base away. The J gene is TRDJ1, the V gene TRDV2; 8 bases are shared with TRDD3. Germline lookup yields CDR1 GEAIGNYY and CDR2 EKD. With V trimmed by 3 bases and J by 4 bases, 9 bases remained unmatched. CDR3 length equals 15 residues. Here the CDR3 DNA reads TGTGCCTGTGACTTACTGGGGGCTCAATTCGATAAACTCATCTTT. Protein product: CACDLLGAQFDKLIF.

This chain uses TRDV2 with TRDJ1; 7 bases are a match to TRDD3. V gave up 0 bases and J gave up 3 bases; unmatched junction bases: 12. The CDR3 has 17 amino acids. CDR1 and CDR2 from the germline V gene are GEAIGNYY and EKD. The CDR3 sequence: CACDTLLQGGSADKLIF. The CDR3 nucleotides are TGTGCCTGTGACACCCTTCTACAGGGGGGATCGGCCGATAAACTCATCTTT.

The CDR3 region is CALGGTTSYQYWGIRFYTDKLIF. CDR3 nucleotide sequence: TGTGCTCTTGGGGGAACAACTTCCTACCAGTACTGGGGGATACGCTTTTACACCGATAAACTCATCTTT. V gene TRDV1 combines with J gene TRDJ1; TRDD3 agrees at 13 bases. Trimming cost V 4 bases and J 0 bases; bases outside gene matches: 23. CDR1 and CDR2 (germline): TSWWSYY, QGS. This CDR3 is built from 23 residues.

This clone was seen more than once but under ten times. Its ends do not fully match the called genes, so a read error is possible. The rearrangement links TRDV2 to TRDJ1; 7 bases map to TRDD3. The CDR3 loop spans 18 amino acids. Germline V gene sequence: CDR1 GEAIGNYY, CDR2 EKD. As DNA, the CDR3 is TGTGCCTGTGACACCGTTGGGGGACACAAGCCCTACACCGATAAACTCACCTTT. Translated, it gives CACDTVGGHKPYTDKLTF.

The rearrangement joins TRDV2 to TRDJ1, with D possibly matching TRDD3 (6 bases). Trimming shortened V by 3 bases and J by 3 bases, and 25 bases separated the two germline ends. The CDR3 spans 18 residues. In germline, CDR1 is GEAIGNYY, CDR2 EKD. The CDR3 sequence is CACDCVVAGVYVADKLIF. CDR3 coding DNA: TGTGCCTGTGACTGTGTGGTTGCTGGGGTATACGTCGCCGATAAACTCATCTTT.

This clone appeared once. A much larger clone sits a single nucleotide away, making a read error possible. The sample holds other DNA sequences that translate to the same CDR3. This chain connects TRDV2 to TRDJ3; no clear D gene. Germline V lookup: CDR1 GEAIGNYY, CDR2 EKD. V was clipped by 1 base and J by 0 bases, with 12 bases between them. The CDR3 sequence is 18 residues long. The CDR3 nucleotides read TGTGCCTGTGACACAGGAGGGGCATACTCCTGGGACACCCGACAGATGTTTTTC. This sequence encodes CACDTGGAYSWDTRQMFF.

Points on this clone: This is likely an artifact of a read error, given a far larger clone one base away. This chain uses TRDV2 with TRDJ1; 13 positions match TRDD3. The CDR3 sequence is 17 residues long. Germline V lookup: CDR1 GEAIGNYY, CDR2 EKD. CDR3 sequence: CACDSLTGGYETDRLIF. In DNA, the CDR3 is TGTGCCTGTGATTCCCTTACTGGGGGATACGAGACCGATAGACTCATCTTT.

The chain has TRDV2 and TRDJ1; 13 nucleotides align to TRDD3. J gave up 0 bases and V 0 bases, and 12 bases lay outside the gene matches. Germline V lookup: CDR1 GEAIGNYY, CDR2 EKD. The CDR3 consists of 20 residues. The CDR3: CACDTVYSLGDTGNTDKLIF. The DNA of the CDR3 is TGTGCCTGTGACACCGTCTACTCACTGGGGGATACGGGCAACACCGATAAACTCATCTTT.

A note on this clone: This may come from a read error, since a much larger clone is one base off. Other DNA sequences within the sample encode an identical CDR3. The rearrangement links TRDV2 to TRDJ1, with D tentatively TRDD3 (5 bases). The CDR3 loop spans 18 amino acids. The V end lost 0 bases, the J end lost 2 bases, and 21 bases lay between the germline ends. CDR1 is GEAIGNYY, CDR2 EKD, per germline. The CDR3 here is CACDTLVPAGSVTDKLIF. For the CDR3, the DNA is TGTGCCTGTGACACCCTTGTTCCCGCTGGGTCTGTTACCGATAAACTCATCTTT.

The chain has TRDV2 and TRDJ1; D ambiguous. The CDR3 sequence is 16 residues long. CDR1 and CDR2 from the germline V gene are GEAIGNYY and EKD. Trimming stripped 3 bases from V and 0 bases from J, with 16 bases between. For the CDR3, the DNA is TGTGCCTGTGACCCCCTTTCTACCCCCCACACCGATAAACTCATCTTT. It is translated as CACDPLSTPHTDKLIF.

With respect to this clone: The junction and the germline gene differ at one end; a read error may be behind it. V is TRDV2 and J is TRDJ2; TRDD3 aligns across 7 bases. The length of the CDR3 is 18 residues. The germline V gene encodes CDR1 GEAIGNYY and CDR2 EKD. CDR3 residues: CACDKLEDTPSLIAQLFF. As DNA, the CDR3 is TGTGCCTGTGACAAACTGGAGGATACGCCCTCGTTGATAGCACAACTCTTCTTT.

In this sample, this clone is medium-sized. V gene TRDV2 combines with J gene TRDJ3, with 13 nucleotides matching TRDD3. The CDR3 spans 21 residues. Germline V gene sequence: CDR1 GEAIGNYY, CDR2 EKD. The V and J ends lost 3 bases and 0 bases, in that order; junction bases with no gene match: 10. CDR3 DNA: TGTGCCTGTGACCCCATTACTGGGGGATACGCAAGCTCCTGGGACACCCGACAGATGTTTTTC. Translation: CACDPITGGYASSWDTRQMFF.

The table lists this clone with a few counts. The V gene is TRDV2, the J gene TRDJ1, with 11 bases lining up with TRDD3. Germline CDR1 and CDR2: GEAIGNYY and EKD. There are 17 residues in the CDR3. V gave up 2 bases and J gave up 4 bases; unmatched junction bases: 11. CDR3 DNA sequence: TGTGCCTGTGACAATTTAGTACTGGGGGATAGAGTCGATAAACTCATCTTT. It specifies CACDNLVLGDRVDKLIF.

On this clone itself: At one of its ends the junction is not consistent with the germline gene, which may arise from a read error. The chain couples TRDV2 to TRDJ1, with a possible D match to TRDD3 (6 bases). This CDR3 contains 20 residues. The germline V gene has CDR1 GEAIGNYY and CDR2 EKD. This chain's CDR3 is CACDSLDVLGTSKYTDKLIF. The CDR3 bases are TGTGCCTGTGACTCGCTGGATGTGCTGGGGACATCCAAGTACACCGATAAGCTCATCTTT.

The table lists this clone with a few counts. The rearrangement uses TRDV2 and TRDJ1; 9 bases are a match to TRDD3. The CDR3 covers 24 residues. After removal of 0 bases from V and 0 bases from J, the junction contained 28 bases not matched to a gene. The germline V gene encodes CDR1 GEAIGNYY and CDR2 EKD. The CDR3 DNA reads TGTGCCTGTGACACCGTTAGCCAACCCTCTGGGGGGGATACTACACGCAAAGACACCGATAAACTCATCTTT. It codes for CACDTVSQPSGGDTTRKDTDKLIF.

The chain recombines TRDV2 with TRDJ1; D may be TRDD3 (5 bases). Germline V gene sequence: CDR1 GEAIGNYY, CDR2 EKD. This CDR3 is 19 amino acids long. Trimming took off 1 base at V and 0 bases at J, with 23 bases between the two ends. CDR3 nucleotides: TGTGCCTGTGACACATTATTGCGGGACAGGGGAGGTGACACCGATAAACTCATCTTT. Protein: CACDTLLRDRGGDTDKLIF.

The genes are TRDV1 and TRDJ2; D could derive from TRDD2 or TRDD3 (9 bases each). The CDR3 length is 24 residues. From germline, CDR1 is TSWWSYY and CDR2 QGS. Trimming shortened V by 4 bases and J by 0 bases, and 36 bases separated the two germline ends. CDR3 sequence: CALGGHLPTIYWGTNLSLTAQLFF. The CDR3 DNA follows: TGTGCTCTTGGGGGACACCTTCCTACGATTTACTGGGGGACCAACCTTTCTTTGACAGCACAACTCTTCTTT.

In this sample, this clone turned up once. V usage is TRDV2 and J usage is TRDJ1; 9 nucleotides match TRDD3. Germline V gene sequence: CDR1 GEAIGNYY, CDR2 EKD. V dropped 0 bases and J dropped 3; count of bases not matched to a gene: 16. This CDR3 is built from 19 residues. The CDR3 region is CACDTVGLGDPRGADKLIF. CDR3 DNA: TGTGCCTGTGACACCGTGGGACTGGGGGACCCCCGGGGCGCCGATAAACTCATCTTT.

With regard to this clone: Given a much more abundant clone one base away, this may be a read error. The rearrangement links TRDV2 to TRDJ1; 13 positions match TRDD3. Germline lookup yields CDR1 GEAIGNYY and CDR2 EKD. The CDR3 covers 17 residues. In DNA form, the CDR3 reads TGTGCCTGTGACACCCTTACTGGGGGATACGAAACCGGTAAACTCATCTTT. It codes for CACDTLTGGYETGKLIF.

On this clone: Other DNA sequences within the sample encode an identical CDR3. The rearrangement uses TRDV2 and TRDJ1; 7 positions match TRDD3. After removal of 1 base from V and 2 bases from J, the junction contained 6 bases not matched to a gene. The CDR3 covers 15 residues. Germline loops: CDR1 GEAIGNYY, CDR2 EKD. The CDR3 DNA is TGTGCCTGTGACACGCTGGGGGTTACTACCGATAAACTCATCTTT. It translates to CACDTLGVTTDKLIF.

In regard to this clone: A read error may be the cause here, since a much bigger clone is one base away. The chain has TRDV2 and TRDJ1; 9 bases map to TRDD3. The trim removed 3 bases at V and 0 bases at J, leaving 13 bases unmatched. The germline V gene has CDR1 GEAIGNYY and CDR2 EKD. The length of the CDR3 is 18 residues. Written as DNA, the CDR3 is TGTGCCTGTGACCCCCTCGTACTGGGGGAGCCGTACACCGATAAACTCATCTTT. Translation gives CACDPLVLGEPYTDKLIF.

By share of the sample, this clone is medium-sized (0.01 to 0.1%). The chain employs TRDV2 and TRDJ1; no firm D call. CDR3 length equals 19 residues. V was shortened by 0 bases and J by 0 bases, with 22 bases between the two germline ends. Germline V gene data show CDR1 as GEAIGNYY and CDR2 as EKD. DNA of the CDR3: TGTGCCTGTGACACCGTTGGTAGGAGGGAAAAAGAGTACACCGATAAACTCATCTTT. Translated: CACDTVGRREKEYTDKLIF.

This chain links TRDV1 with TRDJ1, with TRDD3 as a possible D gene (5 bases). V was clipped by 0 bases and J by 6 bases, with 11 bases between them. The CDR3 consists of 14 residues. CDR1 and CDR2 (germline): TSWWSYY, QGS. The CDR3 is CALGELEYWNKLIF. In nucleotides, the CDR3 is TGTGCTCTTGGGGAACTAGAATACTGGAATAAACTCATCTTT.